These 7 T cell receptor beta chains came from one sample sequenced in a study of cytomegalovirus exposure and HLA in healthy donors. The PCR made use of 60 Vbeta and 13 Jbeta primers. Profiled with immunoSEQ multiplex PCR; TCRdb holds only in-frame clones, not every one. Found here are 150,000 to 200,000 clones, roughly nine tenths of them singletons; the top ten hold about 0.23%. Sequencing used PBMCs. All receptors come from a girl under two years old in good health and CMV-seronegative.

V gene TRBV2 combines with J gene TRBJ2-1, with D hard to call. This CDR3 contains 14 residues. The V gene lost 7 bases and the J gene lost 0 bases, with 10 bases spanning the gap. Germline CDR1 SNHLY, CDR2 FYNNEI. Written as DNA, the CDR3 is TGTGCCAGCATTGGCGGTACCTCCTACAATGAGCAGTTCTTC. Translation: CASIGGTSYNEQFF. The full variable domain, with the rest looked up from reference TRBV2 and TRBJ2-1, is EPEVTQTPSHQVTQMGQEVILRCVPISNHLYFYWYRQILGQKVEFLVSFYNNEISEKSEIFDDQFSVERPDGSNFTLKIRSTKLEDSAMYFCASIGGTSYNEQFFGPGTRLTVL.

The chain joins TRBV13 to TRBJ1-5; D gene ambiguous. V was pared by 0 bases and J by 0 bases, with 6 bases between. This CDR3 region has 15 residues. The germline V gene has CDR1 PRHDT and CDR2 FYEKMQ (reference sequence). The CDR3 DNA reads as TGTGCCAGCAGCTTAGGGAGCGGTAGCAATCAGCCCCAGCATTTT. Amino acids: CASSLGSGSNQPQHF.

The chain couples TRBV14 to TRBJ1-2; D gene unclear. The V gene lost 3 bases and the J gene lost 0 bases, with 5 bases spanning the gap. The CDR3 is made up of 13 amino acids. CDR1 and CDR2 (germline): SGHDN, FVKESK. Written as DNA, the CDR3 is TGTGCCAGCAGCCATATAGCTAACTATGGCTACACCTTC. Translating it yields CASSHIANYGYTF.

The rearrangement uses TRBV7-9 and TRBJ2-5, with unresolved D. Trimming removed 7 bases from V and 0 bases from J, with 9 bases in between. This CDR3 is built from 13 residues. Per the germline V gene, CDR1 is SEHNR and CDR2 is FQNEAQ (reference sequence). This CDR3 reads CASKEHDQETQYF. In nucleotides, the CDR3 is TGTGCCAGCAAAGAACACGACCAAGAGACCCAGTACTTC.

The rearrangement uses TRBV7-9 and TRBJ2-5, with TRBD2 matching 8 bases. The J segment lost 1 base and the V segment lost 6 bases, leaving 10 bases of the junction unmatched. This CDR3 has 16 residues. The germline CDR1 and CDR2 sequences are SEHNR and FQNEAQ (reference sequence). CDR3 amino acids: CASSILADRFQETQYF. CDR3 nucleotides: TGTGCCAGCAGTATACTAGCGGACCGGTTCCAAGAGACCCAGTACTTC.

The chain has TRBV5-6 and TRBJ1-2, with 8 bases aligning to TRBD1. Germline V gives CDR1 SGHDT, CDR2 YYEEEE. CDR3 length equals 16 residues. Trimming cost V 0 bases and J 4 bases; bases outside gene matches: 8. The CDR3 region is CASSLAGRGPGYGYTF. The CDR3, as DNA: TGTGCCAGCAGCTTGGCCGGCAGGGGGCCAGGCTATGGCTACACCTTC.

The chain combines TRBV15 with TRBJ1-1, with a possible D match to TRBD1 (6 bases). Germline loops: CDR1 LNHNV, CDR2 YYDKDF (reference sequence). V was pared by 1 base and J by 4 bases, with 13 bases between. The CDR3 contains 15 residues. CDR3 loop: CATSRGGDTSTEAFF. In DNA, the CDR3 is TGTGCCACCAGCAGAGGAGGGGACACGTCCACTGAAGCTTTCTTT.